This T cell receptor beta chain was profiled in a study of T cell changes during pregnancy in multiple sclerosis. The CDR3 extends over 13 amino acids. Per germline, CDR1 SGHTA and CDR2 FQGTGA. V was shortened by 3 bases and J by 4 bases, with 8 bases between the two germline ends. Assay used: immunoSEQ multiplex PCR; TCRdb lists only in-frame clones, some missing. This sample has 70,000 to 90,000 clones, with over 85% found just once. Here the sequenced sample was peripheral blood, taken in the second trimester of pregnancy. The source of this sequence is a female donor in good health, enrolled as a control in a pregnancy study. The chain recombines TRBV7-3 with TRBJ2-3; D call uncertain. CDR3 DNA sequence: TGTGCCAGCAGCTTTAGACGGGCAGATACGCAGTATTTT. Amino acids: CASSFRRADTQYF.